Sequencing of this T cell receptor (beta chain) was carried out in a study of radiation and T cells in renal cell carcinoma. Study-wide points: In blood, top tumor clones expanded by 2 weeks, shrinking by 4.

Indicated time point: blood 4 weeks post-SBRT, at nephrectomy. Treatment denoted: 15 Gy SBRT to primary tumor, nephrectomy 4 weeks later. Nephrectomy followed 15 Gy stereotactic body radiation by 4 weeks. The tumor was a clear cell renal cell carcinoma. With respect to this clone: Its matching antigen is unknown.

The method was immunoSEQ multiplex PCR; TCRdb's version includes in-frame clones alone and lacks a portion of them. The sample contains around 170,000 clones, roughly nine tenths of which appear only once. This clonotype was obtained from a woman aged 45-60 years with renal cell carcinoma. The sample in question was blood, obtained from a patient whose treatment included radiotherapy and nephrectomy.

This CDR3 reads CASSLRGLAGVHEQFF. The CDR3 DNA follows: TGTGCCAGCAGCTTAAGAGGACTAGCGGGGGTCCATGAGCAGTTCTTC. V and J are TRBV7-9 and TRBJ2-1; TRBD2 matches at 13 bases. V lost 2 bases, J lost 8 bases, and 6 bases stayed unmatched. The CDR3 covers 16 residues. Germline loops: CDR1 SEHNR, CDR2 FQNEAQ (reference sequence). Full variable domain (remainder filled in from reference TRBV7-9 and TRBJ2-1): DTGVSQNPRHKITKRGQNVTFRCDPISEHNRLYWYRQTLGQGPEFLTYFQNEAQLEKSRLLSDRFSAERPKGSFSTLEIQRTEQGDSAMYLCASSLRGLAGVHEQFFGPGTRLTVL.